This TCR beta chain was recorded in a study of OX40 agonist ivuxolimab in advanced cancers. Study information: Every 2 weeks, ivuxolimab was infused into the patients intravenously at between 0.01 and 10 mg/kg. Patients achieving partial responses numbered three: one hepatocellular carcinoma case and two cutaneous melanoma cases. The eligibility criteria allowed prior anti-PD-1, anti-PD-L1 or anti-CTLA-4 therapy, and about 40% had some.

Trimming took off 5 bases at V and 2 bases at J, with 13 bases between the two ends. This CDR3 region has 14 residues. Germline V gene lookup returns CDR1 LNHDA and CDR2 SQIVND (reference sequence). Remarks on this clone: Its specificity is not known.

Study-level results: Low clonal expansion, among the lowest seen, marked partial responders at 0.1-3.0 mg/kg.

Only in-frame clones appear in the TCRdb table, and some are missing; sequencing was by immunoSEQ multiplex PCR. Of roughly 59,000 clones in the sample, approximately 91% were seen once. This specimen was CD4+ or CD8+ T cells sorted from blood, taken in a trial of the OX40 agonist ivuxolimab. This clonotype was sampled from an adult with an advanced solid tumor such as melanoma, head and neck, liver or kidney cancer. The chain has TRBV19 and TRBJ2-7; D is ambiguous. CDR3 in DNA: TGTGCCAGTAGTCTTCACCCGGGCCCCTACGAGCAGTACTTC. Its translation is CASSLHPGPYEQYF.